This T cell receptor (beta chain) was identified during a study of cytomegalovirus exposure and HLA in healthy donors. Trimming pared 4 bases from V and 6 bases from J, leaving 13 bases between. The germline V gene has CDR1 PRHDT and CDR2 FYEKMQ (reference sequence). This CDR3 has 14 residues. Amplification used 60 Vbeta primers and 13 Jbeta primers. Profiled with immunoSEQ multiplex PCR; TCRdb holds only in-frame clones, not every one. The sample lists fewer than 250,000 clones; 74% were seen once. Only a few counts were recorded for this clone. This TCR derives from a woman aged 25 to 45 in good health and CMV-seropositive. The chain has TRBV13 and TRBJ1-5, with D uncertain. Sample: PBMCs. DNA for the CDR3: TGTGCCAGCAGCTCCCTCTTACTCGGTCAGCCCCAGCATTTT. Protein sequence: CASSSLLLGQPQHF.